Below, one T cell receptor beta chain is given with its context. Source study methods: Reference gene primer amplification in the assay estimated nucleated cell counts. This table comes from immunoSEQ multiplex PCR, and its TCRdb copy is limited to in-frame clones, with some not included. The V and J calls and clone size were taken over from that table, and D and trimming were inferred from the DNA. The sample has roughly 250,000 clones, under 85% seen once. The germline V gene encodes CDR1 SGHTA and CDR2 FQGNSA. The CDR3 runs to 14 residues. Trimming took 1 base from V and 4 from J, leaving 8 bases between them. These data are taken from a study of blood T cell repertoires in COVID-19. Study as a whole: Specimens from acute and convalescent COVID-19 originated in the United States, Italy and Spain. From T cells, B-cell-depleted T cells, or PBMCs came the material, which was cDNA or gDNA.

This chain joins TRBV7-2 and TRBJ2-1; D gene unclear. Sequenced sample: peripheral blood. The receptor comes from a human donor with COVID-19, enrolled during active disease. The donor label of this sample is uncertain. The CDR3 here is CASSLGSMYNEQFF. CDR3 DNA sequence: TGTGCCAGCAGCTTAGGGAGCATGTACAATGAGCAGTTCTTC.